A single sample is the source of the 17 T cell receptor beta chains below, sequenced in a study of T cell responses to AZD1222 COVID-19 vaccine. The assay was immunoSEQ multiplex PCR, and TCRdb's table has in-frame clones only and misses some. The sample lists 100,000 or so clones, approximately 96% occurring once. The specimen was peripheral blood, collected on day 0 of AZD1222 vaccination. The receptors derive from an adult in good health.

The J gene is TRBJ2-7, the V gene TRBV11-3; a possible D gene is TRBD1 (5 bases). The germline V gene has CDR1 SGHNT and CDR2 YENEEA. The CDR3 covers 16 residues. V gave up 2 bases and J gave up 3 bases, with 17 bases separating them. This CDR3 is CASSLFSDDSFYEQYF. The CDR3 region has the DNA TGTGCCAGCAGCTTATTCTCCGATGACAGTTTCTACGAGCAGTACTTC.

V gene TRBV19 combines with J gene TRBJ1-1; possible D gene TRBD1, 5 bases. CDR1 is LNHDA, CDR2 SQIVND, per germline (reference sequence). The CDR3 sequence is 13 residues long. V was shortened by 6 bases and J by 3 bases, with 11 bases between the two germline ends. The CDR3 region is CASRDTRDTEAFF. CDR3 nucleotide sequence: TGTGCCAGTAGGGACACCCGGGACACTGAAGCTTTCTTT.

The chain recombines TRBV18 with TRBJ1-5, with TRBD1 identical over 8 bases. Germline V lookup: CDR1 KGHSH, CDR2 LQKENI. The ends lost 3 bases at V and 6 bases at J; junction bases unmatched: 4. This CDR3 has 14 residues. CDR3 DNA sequence: TGTGCCAGCTCACCCGACAGGGGAGTTCAGCCCCAGCATTTT. Its translation: CASSPDRGVQPQHF. The variable domain in full, with the rest retrieved from reference TRBV18 and TRBJ1-5, is NAGVMQNPRHLVRRRGQEARLRCSPMKGHSHVYWYRQLPEEGLKFMVYLQKENIIDESGMPKERFSAEFPKEGPSILRIQQVVRGDSAAYFCASSPDRGVQPQHFGDGTRLSIL.

The chain links TRBV2 to TRBJ1-6; D call uncertain. CDR1 and CDR2 from the germline V gene are SNHLY and FYNNEI. V lost 6 bases to trimming and J lost 0 bases, with 6 bases between them. The CDR3 runs 14 residues. The CDR3 DNA sequence: TGTGCCAGCAGGGCCAGCTCCTATAATTCACCCCTCCACTTT. Residues: CASRASSYNSPLHF.

V is TRBV5-4 and J is TRBJ1-2; 9 nucleotides align to TRBD1. The germline CDR1 and CDR2 sequences are SGHNT and YYREEE (reference sequence). This CDR3 spans 14 amino acids. V dropped 2 bases and J dropped 4; count of bases not matched to a gene: 3. CDR3 DNA: TGTGCCAGCAGCTTCGGACAGGGGTCCTATGGCTACACCTTC. Translating it yields CASSFGQGSYGYTF. Using reference TRBV5-4 and TRBJ1-2 for the parts outside the CDR3, the full variable domain is ETGVTQSPTHLIKTRGQQVTLRCSSQSGHNTVSWYQQALGQGPQFIFQYYREEENGRGNFPPRFSGLQFPNYSSELNVNALELDDSALYLCASSFGQGSYGYTFGSGTRLTVV.

This clone appeared a single time. The chain uses TRBV15 and TRBJ2-1; D possibly corresponds to TRBD2 (6 bases). V was trimmed by 8 bases and J by 0 bases, leaving 14 bases between them. CDR1 is LNHNV, CDR2 YYDKDF, per germline (reference sequence). The CDR3 loop spans 15 amino acids. Here the CDR3 reads CATSTRGSSYNEQFF. DNA for the CDR3: TGTGCCACCTCAACCCGGGGGAGCTCCTACAATGAGCAGTTCTTC.

The J gene is TRBJ1-5, the V gene TRBV28; TRBD1 agrees at 7 bases. The V and J ends lost 2 bases and 1 base, in that order; junction bases with no gene match: 2. The germline V gene has CDR1 MDHEN and CDR2 SYDVKM. The CDR3 covers 15 residues. CDR3 sequence: CASSLKGASNQPQHF. The CDR3 DNA is TGTGCCAGCAGTTTAAAGGGGGCGAGCAATCAGCCCCAGCATTTT.

The V call is TRBV2, the J call TRBJ2-2, with a weak D call TRBD2 (6 bases). Germline CDR1 is SNHLY and CDR2 is FYNNEI. V lost 3 bases and J 6 bases, leaving 11 bases between the germline ends. The CDR3 has 14 residues. The CDR3 here is CASSDGSLAGELFF. CDR3 DNA sequence: TGTGCCAGCAGTGACGGGAGTTTGGCCGGGGAGCTGTTTTTT.

The V and J genes are TRBV10-3 and TRBJ2-1; maybe TRBD2 (6 bases). CDR1 is ENHRY and CDR2 is SYGVKD in the germline V gene. CDR3 length equals 16 residues. V lost 3 bases and J 4 bases, leaving 16 bases between the germline ends. CDR3 residues: CAISELFGRSYNEQFF. The DNA of the CDR3 is TGTGCCATCAGTGAATTGTTCGGGAGATCTTACAATGAGCAGTTCTTC.

The rearrangement joins TRBV5-1 to TRBJ1-1; D not certain. The germline V gene encodes CDR1 SGHRS and CDR2 YFSETQ. V gave up 6 bases and J gave up 1 base, with 16 bases separating them. The length of the CDR3 is 15 residues. CDR3 protein: CASKNRLTGNTEAFF. As DNA, the CDR3 is TGCGCCAGCAAAAACCGCCTTACCGGGAACACTGAAGCTTTCTTT.

This clone has just a few counts. Other DNA sequences from this sample encode an identical CDR3 as well. The rearrangement uses TRBV10-3 and TRBJ1-2; 9 bases fit TRBD1. The J segment lost 5 bases and the V segment lost 2 bases, leaving 0 bases of the junction unmatched. Germline-derived CDR1 and CDR2 are ENHRY and SYGVKD. This CDR3 contains 13 residues. CDR3 in amino acids: CAISEGQGYGYTF. In DNA form, the CDR3 reads TGTGCCATCAGTGAGGGACAGGGGTATGGCTACACCTTC.

J is TRBJ1-1 and V is TRBV20-1, with D possibly being TRBD1 (6 bases). Germline V gene lookup returns CDR1 DFQATT and CDR2 SNEGSKA (reference sequence). This CDR3 comprises 11 residues. Between the trimmed V and J ends, which lost 7 bases and 3 bases, there was a span of 9 bases. The CDR3 sequence: CSVEGDTEAFF. The CDR3 region has the DNA TGCAGTGTAGAGGGGGACACTGAAGCTTTCTTT.

The chain links TRBV21-1 to TRBJ2-7; TRBD1, the table's D call, was not compared with the DNA. TRBV21-1 is a pseudogene locus. CDR3 size: 15 residues. CDR3 protein: CASREDRGVPYEQYF. The CDR3 DNA sequence: TGTGCCAGCAGGGAGGACAGGGGCGTCCCCTACGAGCAGTACTTC.

The J gene is TRBJ1-1, the V gene TRBV7-2; D not certain. The germline V gene encodes CDR1 SGHTA and CDR2 FQGNSA. The CDR3 spans 13 residues. V lost 5 bases and J 8 bases, leaving 15 bases between the germline ends. The CDR3 DNA reads as TGTGCCAGCAGCCTCCAGTTAAGGTCGGAAGCTTTCTTT. It yields the protein CASSLQLRSEAFF.

CDR3 sequence (DNA): TGTGCCAGCAGCTCGACAGGGGAGGTTCAGCCCCAGCATTTT. This gives the protein CASSSTGEVQPQHF. This rearrangement joins TRBV6-2 or TRBV6-3 to TRBJ1-5; 8 nucleotides align to TRBD1. V lost 6 bases, J lost 6 bases, and 7 bases stayed unmatched. Germline CDR1 and CDR2: MNHEY and SVGEGT. This CDR3 comprises 14 residues.

The chain carries TRBV5-1 and TRBJ2-6; no clear D. The V and J ends lost 2 bases and 0 bases respectively, with 12 bases between them. The germline CDR1 and CDR2 sequences are SGHRS and YFSETQ. The CDR3 is made up of 17 amino acids. CDR3: CASSFEAGSSGANVLTF. In DNA form, the CDR3 reads TGCGCCAGCAGCTTTGAGGCAGGATCCTCTGGGGCCAACGTCCTGACTTTC. Supplemented by reference TRBV5-1 and TRBJ2-6, the full variable domain reads KAGVTQTPRYLIKTRGQQVTLSCSPISGHRSVSWYQQTPGQGLQFLFEYFSETQRNKGNFPGRFSGRQFSNSRSEMNVSTLELGDSALYLCASSFEAGSSGANVLTFGAGSRLTVL.

This clone was observed a single time. The V gene is TRBV7-8, the J gene TRBJ1-5; 8 nucleotides align to TRBD1. This CDR3 has 14 residues. CDR1 and CDR2 from the germline V gene are SGHVS and FQNEAQ. With V trimmed by 7 bases and J by 5 bases, 7 bases remained unmatched. DNA of the CDR3: TGTGCCAGCACCCCCGGGACAGGATATCAGCCCCAGCATTTT. Its translation is CASTPGTGYQPQHF.